Presented here are 26 T cell receptor beta chains from one specimen sequenced in a study of blood T cell repertoires in COVID-19 (dated by TCRdb to the early 2020s). Library creation used the immunoSEQ multiplex PCR assay. TCRdb's version of the immuneACCESS table is confined to in-frame rearrangements and falls short of the full clone set. An unresolved V gene accounts for under half of the shortfall where checked; the remainder is of unknown origin. This sample comprises just under 20,000 clones, 70% to 90% of them detected only once. Roughly 7.5% of the sample is in the top ten clones. The sample taken for sequencing was peripheral blood. These receptors were collected from a human donor with active COVID-19. The donor label of this sample is uncertain.

This rearrangement joins TRBV14 to TRBJ2-7; 8 bases align to TRBD2. This CDR3 region has 15 residues. CDR1 and CDR2 from the germline V gene are SGHDN and FVKESK. The junction had 10 bases not matched to a gene; V was cut back by 4 bases and J by 5 bases. The CDR3 DNA reads TGTGCCAGCAGCCCCCAGAGAGCGGGAGCGAACGAGCAGTACTTC. It is translated as CASSPQRAGANEQYF.

This chain links TRBV29-1 with TRBJ2-7; 13 positions agree with TRBD2. The CDR3 length is 14 residues. Per germline, CDR1 SQVTM and CDR2 ANQGSEA. With 7 bases clipped from V and 4 bases from J, the junction kept 7 bases outside the gene matches. The DNA of the CDR3 is TGCAGCGCTGGGGGGACTAGCGGGAATTACGAGCAGTACTTC. Translated: CSAGGTSGNYEQYF.

The chain carries TRBV7-3 and TRBJ2-3; D might be TRBD1 (5 bases). CDR1 is SGHTA, CDR2 FQGTGA, per germline. The V gene lost 2 bases and the J gene lost 0 bases, with 9 bases spanning the gap. This CDR3 has 15 amino acids. The CDR3 sequence: CASSLGAESTDTQYF. The CDR3 region has the DNA TGTGCCAGCAGCTTAGGGGCGGAGAGCACAGATACGCAGTATTTT.

The V gene is TRBV7-2, the J gene TRBJ2-1; 8 bases are shared with TRBD2. The CDR3 consists of 15 residues. The V gene's germline CDR1 is SGHTA and CDR2 FQGNSA. V shed 0 bases, J shed 7 bases, and the junction held 5 bases outside the gene matches. This CDR3 reads CASSLAASGLNEQFF. Written as DNA, the CDR3 is TGTGCCAGCAGCTTAGCGGCTAGCGGGCTTAATGAGCAGTTCTTC. Filled out from reference TRBV7-2 and TRBJ2-1, the complete variable domain reads GAGVSQSPSNKVTEKGKDVELRCDPISGHTALYWYRQSLGQGLEFLIYFQGNSAPDKSGLPSDRFSAERTGGSVSTLTIQRTQQEDSAVYLCASSLAASGLNEQFFGPGTRLTVL.

The rearrangement uses TRBV28 and TRBJ1-2, with 11 bases lining up with TRBD1. The length of the CDR3 is 16 residues. V was clipped by 5 bases and J by 5 bases; unmatched bases: 10. Germline CDR1 reads MDHEN; CDR2 reads SYDVKM. The CDR3 reads CASSQTRTGGGYGYTF. CDR3 coding DNA: TGTGCCAGCAGTCAAACCCGGACAGGGGGCGGGTATGGCTACACCTTC.

The genes are TRBV7-8 and TRBJ1-1; 10 nucleotides line up with TRBD1. The CDR3 runs to 16 residues. Germline lookup yields CDR1 SGHVS and CDR2 FQNEAQ. V was clipped by 2 bases and J by 1 base; unmatched bases: 4. The CDR3: CASSLRDRGSNTEAFF. The CDR3, as DNA: TGTGCCAGCAGCTTACGGGACAGGGGATCGAACACTGAAGCTTTCTTT.

V gene TRBV3-1 (or the pseudogene TRBV3-2) combines with J gene TRBJ1-5; no reliable D call. Germline loops: CDR1 LGHDT, CDR2 YNNKEL (reference sequence). V lost 0 bases and J 7 bases, leaving 7 bases between the germline ends. The CDR3 spans 13 residues. This CDR3 is CASSQDRLQPQHF. Written as DNA, the CDR3 is TGTGCCAGCAGCCAAGATAGATTGCAGCCCCAGCATTTT.

The chain couples TRBV19 to TRBJ1-5, with TRBD1 matching 9 bases. The CDR3 has 14 amino acids. Germline values: CDR1 LNHDA, CDR2 SQIVND (reference sequence). CDR3 loop: CALGGTGTNQPQHF. As DNA, the CDR3 is TGTGCTCTAGGGGGGACAGGGACAAATCAGCCCCAGCATTTT.

In this sample, this clone turned up once. J is TRBJ1-5 and V is TRBV6-1; D unclear. The germline V and J ends were trimmed by 3 bases and 4 bases, with 7 bases remaining between them. Germline CDR1 and CDR2: MNHNS and SASEGT. This CDR3 has 13 amino acids. DNA for the CDR3: TGTGCCAGCAGTGATATCAGGAATCAGCCCCAGCATTTT. Translation gives CASSDIRNQPQHF.

This clone was found once. The chain is built from TRBV15 and TRBJ1-4, with no clear D. The CDR3 covers 15 residues. Germline V gives CDR1 LNHNV, CDR2 YYDKDF (reference sequence). The V gene lost 0 bases and the J gene lost 7 bases, with 12 bases spanning the gap. The CDR3 bases are TGTGCCACCAGCAGAGACCCGACATTAGGTGAAAAACTGTTTTTT. This encodes CATSRDPTLGEKLFF.

The genes are TRBV7-3 and TRBJ2-1; no reliable D call. The ends were cut back, 5 bases at V and 5 bases at J, with 13 bases in the middle. The CDR3 contains 14 residues. Germline CDR1 is SGHTA and CDR2 is FQGTGA. Here the CDR3 DNA reads TGTGCCAGCAGCCCCGATTGGGCAAACAATGAGCAGTTCTTC. Translation: CASSPDWANNEQFF.

The chain carries TRBV19 and TRBJ1-5, with 7 bases aligning to TRBD1. J lost 1 base, V lost 6 bases, and 3 bases had no gene match. CDR1 is LNHDA and CDR2 is SQIVND in the germline V gene (reference sequence). This CDR3 comprises 14 residues. CDR3 sequence (DNA): TGTGCCAGTAGCGTGACAGGGAGCAATCAGCCCCAGCATTTT. Its protein is CASSVTGSNQPQHF.

The CDR3, as DNA: TGTGCCAGCAGTTCTGCTTCAACCGGGGTTAACTATGGCTACACCTTC. It codes for CASSSASTGVNYGYTF. The chain recombines TRBV6-5 with TRBJ1-2; D not certain. Trimming shortened V by 4 bases and J by 1 base, and 16 bases separated the two germline ends. The V gene's germline CDR1 is MNHEY and CDR2 SVGAGI. There are 16 residues in the CDR3.

This clone appeared a single time. As DNA, the CDR3 is TGTGCTAGTGGTAAGGGGGAAAACATTCAGTACTTC. Translating it yields CASGKGENIQYF. The chain joins TRBV12-5 to TRBJ2-4, with a weak D call TRBD1 (6 bases). The CDR3 is 12 residues long. Germline V lookup: CDR1 LGHNT, CDR2 FRNRAP. Trimming cost V 5 bases and J 5 bases, with 7 bases left between them. Complete variable domain (other parts from reference TRBV12-5 and TRBJ2-4): DARVTQTPRHKVTEMGQEVTMRCQPILGHNTVFWYRQTMMQGLELLAYFRNRAPLDDSGMPKDRFSAEMPDATLATLKIQPSEPRDSAVYFCASGKGENIQYFGAGTRLSVL.

The chain employs TRBV5-1 and TRBJ2-4, with 8 bases that match TRBD1. With V trimmed by 4 bases and J by 11 bases, 5 bases remained unmatched. This CDR3 is 12 amino acids long. Germline V gene data show CDR1 as SGHRS and CDR2 as YFSETQ. CDR3 DNA sequence: TGCGCCAGCAGCCTTGGACAGGGCGTTCAGTACTTC. Translation: CASSLGQGVQYF.

The chain links TRBV6-5 to TRBJ2-2; TRBD1 might be the D (6 bases). The germline V and J ends were trimmed by 4 bases and 4 bases, with 16 bases remaining between them. Germline CDR1 reads MNHEY; CDR2 reads SVGAGI. The CDR3 totals 16 residues. The CDR3 is CASSSRSTRGTGELFF. The CDR3 DNA reads TGTGCCAGCAGTTCCCGGTCGACCAGGGGCACCGGGGAGCTGTTTTTT.

The chain combines TRBV5-6 with TRBJ2-7; 9 bases are a match to TRBD2. The CDR3 loop spans 15 amino acids. Germline assignment: CDR1 SGHDT and CDR2 YYEEEE. The V and J ends lost 4 bases and 3 bases, in that order; junction bases with no gene match: 8. The CDR3 protein is CASSRSGGAHYEQYF. Written as DNA, the CDR3 is TGTGCCAGCAGCCGTAGCGGGGGCGCCCACTACGAGCAGTACTTC.

The chain recombines TRBV11-2 with TRBJ2-5, with 11 positions matching TRBD2. V trimming: 1 base; J trimming: 1 base; junction bases outside the gene matches: 5. The CDR3 totals 17 residues. Germline values: CDR1 SGHAT, CDR2 FQNNGV. CDR3 nucleotides: TGTGCCAGCAGCTTAGGATCTAGCGGGAGGACCCAAGAGACCCAGTACTTC. This encodes CASSLGSSGRTQETQYF.

The gene calls are TRBV20-1 and TRBJ2-3; maybe TRBD1 (5 bases). Trimming removed 3 bases at V and 11 bases at J, with 12 bases between. The CDR3 extends over 11 amino acids. Germline V CDR1 and CDR2: DFQATT, SNEGSKA (reference sequence). CDR3 amino acids: CSARMSREQYF. CDR3 DNA sequence: TGCAGTGCTAGGATGTCCAGGGAGCAGTATTTT.

This rearrangement joins TRBV7-8 to TRBJ2-7, with D possibly being TRBD1 (6 bases). This CDR3 has 13 residues. Trimming stripped 6 bases from V and 4 bases from J, with 13 bases between. Looked up from germline, CDR1 is SGHVS and CDR2 is FQNEAQ. The CDR3 nucleotides are TGTGCCAGCAGTTCGGACAGCCTATACGAGCAGTACTTC. Translating it yields CASSSDSLYEQYF.

V usage is TRBV27 and J usage is TRBJ2-5; D is ambiguous. Per the germline V gene, CDR1 is MNHEY and CDR2 is SMNVEV (reference sequence). The CDR3 is 14 amino acids. Trimming took off 4 bases at V and 0 bases at J, with 9 bases between the two ends. The chain's CDR3 is CASSSTRHQETQYF. In DNA form, the CDR3 reads TGTGCCAGCAGTTCGACACGGCACCAAGAGACCCAGTACTTC.

This rearrangement joins TRBV3-1 (or the pseudogene TRBV3-2) to TRBJ1-4; the D gene is possibly TRBD1 (5 bases). Germline V CDR1 and CDR2: LGHDT, YNNKEL (reference sequence). CDR3 size: 16 residues. The ends were cut back, 1 base at V and 8 bases at J, with 17 bases in the middle. This chain's CDR3 is CASSQGLPQGREKLFF. CDR3 DNA: TGTGCCAGCAGCCAAGGTCTTCCCCAGGGTCGAGAAAAACTGTTTTTT.

This sequence joins TRBV7-9 and TRBJ2-1, with 8 nucleotides matching TRBD2. V was clipped by 5 bases and J by 8 bases; unmatched bases: 14. The V gene's germline CDR1 is SEHNR and CDR2 FQNEAQ (reference sequence). This CDR3 contains 16 residues. The CDR3 loop reads CASSRTGTSRGYEQFF. The CDR3 DNA follows: TGTGCCAGCAGCCGAACAGGGACTAGTCGGGGCTATGAGCAGTTCTTC.

The CDR3: CASSPDTVYGYTF. As DNA, the CDR3 is TGTGCCAGCAGTCCGGACACGGTCTATGGCTACACCTTC. V and J are TRBV6-5 and TRBJ1-2; maybe TRBD1 (5 bases). V dropped 5 bases and J dropped 4 bases, with 11 bases sitting between them. From germline, CDR1 is MNHEY and CDR2 SVGAGI. The CDR3 is 13 amino acids.

The chain links TRBV7-9 to TRBJ2-2; 14 positions agree with TRBD2. V was clipped by 5 bases and J by 6 bases; unmatched bases: 14. Looked up from germline, CDR1 is SEHNR and CDR2 is FQNEAQ (reference sequence). CDR3 length: 19 residues. The CDR3, as DNA: TGTGCCAGCAGCAATACGAGACTAGCGGGAGGGCCAGGGCCCGGGGAGCTGTTTTTT. It is translated as CASSNTRLAGGPGPGELFF. The whole variable domain, remainder taken from reference TRBV7-9 and TRBJ2-2, is DTGVSQNPRHKITKRGQNVTFRCDPISEHNRLYWYRQTLGQGPEFLTYFQNEAQLEKSRLLSDRFSAERPKGSFSTLEIQRTEQGDSAMYLCASSNTRLAGGPGPGELFFGEGSRLTVL.

The chain employs TRBV19 and TRBJ2-1; D is unclear. The germline V and J ends were trimmed by 5 bases and 0 bases, with 11 bases remaining between them. This CDR3 comprises 15 residues. Per the germline V gene, CDR1 is LNHDA and CDR2 is SQIVND (reference sequence). CDR3 region: CASSQSLSSYNEQFF. The CDR3 nucleotides read TGTGCCAGTAGTCAAAGCCTTAGCTCCTACAATGAGCAGTTCTTC.